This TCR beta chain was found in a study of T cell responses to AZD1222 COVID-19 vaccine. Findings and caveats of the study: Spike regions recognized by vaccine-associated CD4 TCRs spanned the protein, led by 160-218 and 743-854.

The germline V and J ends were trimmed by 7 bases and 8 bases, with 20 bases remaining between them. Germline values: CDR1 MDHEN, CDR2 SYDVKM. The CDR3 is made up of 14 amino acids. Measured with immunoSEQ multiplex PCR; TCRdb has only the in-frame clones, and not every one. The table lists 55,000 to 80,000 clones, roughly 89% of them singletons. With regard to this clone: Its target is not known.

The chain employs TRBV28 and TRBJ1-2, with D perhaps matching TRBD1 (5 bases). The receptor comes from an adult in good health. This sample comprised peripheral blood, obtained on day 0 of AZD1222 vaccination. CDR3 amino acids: CASTPPDRLGGYTF. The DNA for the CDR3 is TGTGCCAGCACCCCCCCCGACAGACTTGGGGGCTACACCTTC.